This T cell receptor beta chain was identified during a study of blood T cells in healthy people across ages. This CDR3 comprises 11 residues. Trimming removed 5 bases from V and 3 bases from J, with 3 bases in between. Germline V CDR1 and CDR2: KGHDR, SFDVKD. Alongside a J-beta primer mix, a sample-barcoded 5' primer served in a second PCR lasting roughly 7 to 11 cycles. One entry per CDR3 protein, called by TCRdb with MiXCR from the 5' RACE reads. Counted here are more than 900,000 distinct CDR3 sequences, 29% occurring once; the ten biggest clones make up roughly a tenth. This clonotype was picked up many times. This same sample was also taken into another study, of T cells of mothers and their children.

What was sequenced was blood. This chain connects TRBV24-1 to TRBJ1-2; D ambiguous. The TCR comes from a woman aged 40-49 years in good health. The CDR3 DNA sequence: TGTGCCACCAGTGGCGACTATGGCTACACCTTC. Translation gives CATSGDYGYTF.